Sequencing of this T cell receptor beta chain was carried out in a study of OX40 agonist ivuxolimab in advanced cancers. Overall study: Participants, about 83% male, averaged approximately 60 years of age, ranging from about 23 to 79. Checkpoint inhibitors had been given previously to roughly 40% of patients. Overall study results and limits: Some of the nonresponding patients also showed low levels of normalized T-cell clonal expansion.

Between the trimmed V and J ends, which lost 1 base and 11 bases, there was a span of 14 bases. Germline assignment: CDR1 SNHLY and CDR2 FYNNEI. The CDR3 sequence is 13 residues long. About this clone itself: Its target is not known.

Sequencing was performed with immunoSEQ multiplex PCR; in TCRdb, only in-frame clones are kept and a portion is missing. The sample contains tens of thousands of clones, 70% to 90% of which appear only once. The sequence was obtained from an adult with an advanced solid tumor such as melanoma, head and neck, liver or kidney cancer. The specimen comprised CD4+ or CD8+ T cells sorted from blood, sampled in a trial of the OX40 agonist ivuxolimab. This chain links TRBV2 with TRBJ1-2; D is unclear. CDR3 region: CASSEGPESGYTF. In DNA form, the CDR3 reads TGTGCCAGCAGTGAAGGCCCCGAGAGCGGGTACACCTTC.